What follows are 7 T cell receptor beta chains derived from one specimen sequenced in a study of blood T cell repertoires in COVID-19. Method: immunoSEQ multiplex PCR; TCRdb's copy keeps in-frame clones and lacks some. The sample contains some 45,000 clones, about 86% of which appear only once. The sample taken for sequencing was peripheral blood. The receptors derive from a human donor in a cohort sampled during active COVID-19.

This chain connects TRBV5-1 to TRBJ1-5; the D gene is possibly TRBD1 (5 bases). V was pared by 1 base and J by 5 bases, with 13 bases between. Germline V gene data show CDR1 as SGHRS and CDR2 as YFSETQ. CDR3 length: 15 residues. The CDR3 sequence is CASSLTGGGYQPQHF. The DNA of the CDR3 is TGCGCCAGCAGCTTGACGGGGGGAGGTTATCAGCCCCAGCATTTT.

This chain joins TRBV6-5 and TRBJ1-5; unclear D gene. Germline CDR1 MNHEY, CDR2 SVGAGI. This CDR3 region has 14 residues. The V and J ends lost 9 bases and 2 bases respectively, with 14 bases between them. CDR3 sequence: CASSRLGGNQPQHF. The CDR3 DNA is TGTGCCAGTAGCCGACTTGGTGGCAATCAGCCCCAGCATTTT.

This clone has just one count. This rearrangement joins TRBV6-5 to TRBJ1-1; no clear D. CDR3 length equals 15 residues. CDR1 is MNHEY and CDR2 is SVGAGI in the germline V gene. The V gene lost 0 bases and the J gene lost 4 bases, with 12 bases spanning the gap. CDR3 protein: CASSYSGLVGTEAFF. The DNA for the CDR3 is TGTGCCAGCAGTTACTCGGGCCTGGTCGGCACTGAAGCTTTCTTT.

V usage is TRBV5-1 and J usage is TRBJ1-4; D is unresolved. V dropped 4 bases and J dropped 8 bases, with 18 bases sitting between them. Germline CDR1 SGHRS, CDR2 YFSETQ. This CDR3 is built from 15 residues. The CDR3 nucleotides are TGCGCCAGCAGCGCCACGGGGAGGTCTGAAGAAAAACTGTTTTTT. It is translated as CASSATGRSEEKLFF.

The CDR3 loop reads CSVVGPAYEQYF. The CDR3 DNA sequence: TGCAGCGTTGTGGGGCCTGCCTACGAGCAGTACTTC. The V call is TRBV29-1, the J call TRBJ2-7; perhaps TRBD1 as D (5 bases). The CDR3 sequence is 12 residues long. Between the trimmed V and J ends, which lost 4 bases and 2 bases, there was a span of 9 bases. Germline V gene sequence: CDR1 SQVTM, CDR2 ANQGSEA.

The V gene is TRBV5-1, the J gene TRBJ2-2; no clear D. CDR1 and CDR2 (germline): SGHRS, YFSETQ. V was trimmed by 0 bases and J by 2 bases, leaving 5 bases between them. CDR3 length: 14 residues. Written as DNA, the CDR3 is TGCGCCAGCAGCTTGGGGCCAAACACCGGGGAGCTGTTTTTT. Translation gives CASSLGPNTGELFF.

This clone was picked up one time. This chain uses TRBV3-1 (or the pseudogene TRBV3-2) with TRBJ1-2, with a possible D match to TRBD1 (5 bases). The germline V gene has CDR1 LGHDT and CDR2 YNNKEL (reference sequence). CDR3 length: 17 amino acids. Trimming shortened V by 4 bases and J by 3 bases, and 21 bases separated the two germline ends. CDR3 in amino acids: CASSPTLWSGIDYGYTF. In DNA form, the CDR3 reads TGTGCCAGCAGCCCGACCCTCTGGTCAGGGATTGACTATGGCTACACCTTC.